These T cell receptor beta chains were read from a single sample in a study of cytomegalovirus exposure and HLA in healthy donors. Some clones are missing from TCRdb's copy, which holds only in-frame ones; the method was immunoSEQ multiplex PCR. In the table there are 150,000 to 200,000 clones, about 85% of which are singletons. Sequencing input: PBMCs. These TCRs come from a man aged 45 to 65 in good health and CMV-seropositive. CDR3s include the opening cysteine and the closing phenylalanine or tryptophan. Fields, in order: V gene, J gene, clone size, D gene, CDR3 protein, CDR3 DNA. A D gene is named only where the DNA matches it firmly. Size values are once, few and many counts, or a class for expanded clones, and some rows have none.

V: TRBV11-2
J: TRBJ1-2
size: -
D: TRBD1
CDR3: CASSQGQGNSNYGYTF
DNA: TGTGCCAGCAGCCAGGGACAGGGAAATTCTAACTATGGCTACACCTTC

V: TRBV29-1
J: TRBJ2-5
size: -
D: TRBD2
CDR3: CSVVTSGGETQYF
DNA: TGCAGCGTCGTGACTAGCGGGGGGGAGACCCAGTACTTC

V: TRBV9
J: TRBJ2-1
size: -
D: TRBD2
CDR3: CASSVGAGGTYNEQFF
DNA: TGTGCCAGCAGCGTAGGGGCGGGAGGAACCTACAATGAGCAGTTCTTC

V: TRBV28
J: TRBJ2-7
size: -
D: TRBD1
CDR3: CASSLTGGAEQYF
DNA: TGTGCCAGCAGTCTAACAGGGGGCGCGGAGCAGTACTTC

V: TRBV6-5
J: TRBJ2-1
size: -
D: -
CDR3: CASISPGGINEQFF
DNA: TGTGCCAGCATCTCACCAGGGGGGATCAATGAGCAGTTCTTC

V: TRBV15
J: TRBJ2-1
size: -
D: TRBD2
CDR3: CATSTGERDVDEQFF
DNA: TGTGCCACCAGCACAGGAGAGCGGGATGTTGATGAGCAGTTCTTC

V: TRBV15
J: TRBJ2-3
size: -
D: TRBD2
CDR3: CATSSILGLADTDTQYF
DNA: TGTGCCACCAGCAGCATATTAGGACTAGCGGACACAGATACGCAGTATTTT

V: TRBV13
J: TRBJ2-1
size: -
D: TRBD1
CDR3: CASSSGTGGREQFF
DNA: TGTGCCAGCAGTTCCGGGACAGGGGGCAGGGAGCAGTTCTTC

V: TRBV2
J: TRBJ2-7
size: -
D: TRBD2
CDR3: CASSGGRLAGFYEQYF
DNA: TGTGCCAGCAGTGGGGGACGACTAGCGGGCTTTTACGAGCAGTACTTC

V: TRBV6-5
J: TRBJ2-1
size: once
D: TRBD2
CDR3: CASSLGSTGGYNEQFF
DNA: TGTGCCAGCAGTTTAGGATCGACGGGAGGGTACAATGAGCAGTTCTTC

V: TRBV2
J: TRBJ2-1
size: few
D: -
CDR3: CASSAESHEQFF
DNA: TGTGCCAGCAGCGCCGAGTCTCATGAGCAGTTCTTC

V: TRBV28
J: TRBJ1-1
size: once
D: -
CDR3: CASSYGGAGDTEAFF
DNA: TGTGCCAGCTCTTACGGAGGGGCTGGAGACACTGAAGCTTTCTTT